The entry that follows covers one T cell receptor (beta chain) sequence. Using immunoSEQ multiplex PCR, the repertoire was profiled, and TCRdb retains in-frame clones only, with some absent. Among roughly 120,000 clones listed, 88% were seen once. These data are taken from a study of identifying expanded T cells in peripheral blood. Germline V gives CDR1 LGHNA, CDR2 YNFKEQ. The CDR3 is made up of 15 amino acids. Trimming removed 1 base at V and 4 bases at J, with 10 bases between. The sequenced sample was blood. The clonotype was recovered from a person between 18 and 75 years old in good health. The J gene is TRBJ2-2, the V gene TRBV4-2; D may be TRBD2 (5 bases). CDR3 sequence: CASSQVGRGTGELFF. The CDR3 bases are TGTGCCAGCAGCCAAGTGGGTCGGGGCACCGGGGAGCTGTTTTTT.